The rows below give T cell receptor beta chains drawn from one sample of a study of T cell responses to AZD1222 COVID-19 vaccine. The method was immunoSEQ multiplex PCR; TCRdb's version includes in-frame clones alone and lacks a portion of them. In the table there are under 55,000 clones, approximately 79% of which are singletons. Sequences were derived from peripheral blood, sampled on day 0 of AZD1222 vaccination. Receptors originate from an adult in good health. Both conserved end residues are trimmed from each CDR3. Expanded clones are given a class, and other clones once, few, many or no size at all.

CDR3 protein: ASSLGGGGNYGYT; V gene: TRBV19; clone size: NA
CDR3 protein: ASSLLTGSYY; V gene: TRBV28; clone size: NA
CDR3 protein: ASSIIAQGASGYT; V gene: TRBV19; clone size: NA
CDR3 protein: AWSFQDRSNQPQH; V gene: TRBV30; clone size: NA
CDR3 protein: ASSWGQGFSSGRLDTGELF; V gene: TRBV28; clone size: NA
CDR3 protein: ASSSAKQGGAGNTIY; V gene: TRBV7-2; clone size: NA
CDR3 protein: ASTYNFDWTANEAF; V gene: TRBV19; clone size: NA
CDR3 protein: AWTRGQRGSPLH; V gene: TRBV30; clone size: once
CDR3 protein: ASSLRGTSRSSYNEQF; V gene: TRBV11-2; clone size: NA
CDR3 protein: ASTLVANTGELF; V gene: TRBV28; clone size: NA
CDR3 protein: ASSLGLGRPGELF; V gene: TRBV11-3; clone size: NA
CDR3 protein: ARSPGTMNTGELF; V gene: TRBV5-3; clone size: NA
CDR3 protein: ASSLDRSTDTQY; V gene: TRBV7-2; clone size: NA
CDR3 protein: ASSQEERGVKNIQY; V gene: TRBV4-1; clone size: NA
CDR3 protein: ASRDSSTNEKLF; V gene: TRBV5-1; clone size: NA
CDR3 protein: ASSIGGNGYT; V gene: TRBV19; clone size: NA
CDR3 protein: ASSPLAGAQETQY; V gene: TRBV5-1; clone size: NA
CDR3 protein: ASSPLTSGRTKGNEQF; V gene: TRBV14; clone size: NA
CDR3 protein: ATSRDKSGAGGYT; V gene: TRBV15; clone size: few
CDR3 protein: ASRRDRVLDGYT; V gene: TRBV6-5; clone size: NA
CDR3 protein: ASSYSSGRTGAGYT; V gene: TRBV6-5; clone size: NA
CDR3 protein: ATSRDTGNYNEQF; V gene: TRBV15; clone size: NA
CDR3 protein: ASIPTGGPSYEQY; V gene: TRBV28; clone size: NA
CDR3 protein: ASSRDRPGTEAF; V gene: TRBV19; clone size: once
CDR3 protein: ASSLSMGVRQY; V gene: TRBV27; clone size: NA
CDR3 protein: ASRRLVITDTQY; V gene: TRBV2; clone size: NA
CDR3 protein: ASSLGWQGNYGYT; V gene: TRBV28; clone size: NA
CDR3 protein: ASTDGPQPQH; V gene: TRBV19; clone size: NA
CDR3 protein: ASSLNSGPSYEQY; V gene: TRBV7-2; clone size: NA
CDR3 protein: SVTVSGGYEQY; V gene: TRBV29-1; clone size: NA
CDR3 protein: SVGGTGGGYGYT; V gene: TRBV29-1; clone size: NA
CDR3 protein: AGGNQPQH; V gene: TRBV19; clone size: NA
CDR3 protein: ASSYSGTGNYGYT; V gene: TRBV6-5; clone size: NA
CDR3 protein: ASSFSQGPQETQY; V gene: TRBV7-6; clone size: NA
CDR3 protein: ASSEGAGNTIY; V gene: TRBV5-1; clone size: NA
CDR3 protein: ASSLGSRASGELF; V gene: TRBV5-4; clone size: NA
CDR3 protein: ASSYGLRGEQY; V gene: TRBV5-1; clone size: NA
CDR3 protein: ASSLAEGRETQY; V gene: TRBV7-9; clone size: NA
CDR3 protein: ASSQATGIQAF; V gene: TRBV3-1/TRBV3-2; clone size: few
CDR3 protein: ASSSRLGTPNPQY; V gene: TRBV6-5; clone size: NA
CDR3 protein: ASSLAGREHEKLF; V gene: TRBV5-1; clone size: NA
CDR3 protein: ASMVSYEQY; V gene: TRBV12-3/TRBV12-4; clone size: few
CDR3 protein: ASSLAGRNTIY; V gene: TRBV5-8; clone size: NA
CDR3 protein: ASSPRTVNSPLH; V gene: TRBV5-4; clone size: NA
CDR3 protein: AWSVSVSYGYT; V gene: TRBV30; clone size: NA
CDR3 protein: ASSETGTSDEQY; V gene: TRBV6-4; clone size: NA
CDR3 protein: AGAGYTGELF; V gene: TRBV21-1; clone size: few
CDR3 protein: ASSDRTGITYGYT; V gene: TRBV6-6; clone size: NA
CDR3 protein: ASSQRTQAITEAF; V gene: TRBV4-2; clone size: NA
CDR3 protein: AISPLSYEQY; V gene: TRBV10-3; clone size: NA
CDR3 protein: ASSLAGAYEQY; V gene: TRBV7-2; clone size: NA
CDR3 protein: ASSSGPATNYGYT; V gene: TRBV19; clone size: NA
CDR3 protein: ASSQASGGAETQY; V gene: TRBV4-1; clone size: NA